The subject of this entry is one T cell receptor beta chain. The antigen remains undetermined. These data come from a study of PD-L1 blockade in urothelial cancer. Study summary: Prior regimens of chemotherapy numbered 0 to 3 per patient. T cells numbered a median of roughly 150,000 in the blood samples. General observations from the study: Blood TCR clonality below the median before treatment was a predictor of better survival.

Time point reported: peripheral blood 6 weeks after treatment start. Profiled with immunoSEQ multiplex PCR; TCRdb holds only in-frame clones, not every one. The sample has 50,000 or so clones; around 88% are singletons. Germline V gene lookup returns CDR1 LNHDA and CDR2 SQIVND (reference sequence). The CDR3 extends over 13 amino acids. V was clipped by 6 bases and J by 2 bases, with 11 bases between them. The chain recombines TRBV19 with TRBJ2-7, with D perhaps matching TRBD2 (7 bases). This receptor was taken from a man aged 55 to 69 with urothelial cancer. The sample here was PBMCs, taken around atezolizumab (anti-PD-L1) treatment. As DNA, the CDR3 is TGTGCCAGTAGAGGGGGGGGAACCTACGAGCAGTACTTC. Translation: CASRGGGTYEQYF.